The 28 T cell receptor beta chains below were found in one sample sequenced in a study of glioma-infiltrating T cells. The iRepertoire nested amplicon-rescue multiplex PCR amplified TCR alpha and beta CDR3s from RNA. In TCRdb, the multiplex PCR reads were re-called with MiXCR into one record per CDR3 protein. The sample consists of around 150,000 distinct CDR3 sequences, 35% to 50% of them appearing once. Sequenced: glioma tissue, nonneoplastic brain tissue, or PBMCs (not recorded which). The receptor set was obtained from a human donor with low-grade glioma or glioblastoma, undergoing nonglioma brain surgery, or in good health (not recorded which).

This clonotype was detected many times. This chain links TRBV20-1 with TRBJ2-3; no reliable D call. The CDR3 runs 14 residues. The germline gives CDR1 DFQATT, CDR2 SNEGSKA (reference sequence). V was clipped by 6 bases and J by 2 bases, with 15 bases between them. Here the CDR3 reads CSAPPDTLTDTQYF. As DNA, the CDR3 is TGCAGTGCCCCGCCCGACACGCTCACAGATACGCAGTATTTT.

This clonotype was detected a few times. As DNA, the CDR3 is TGTGCCAGCTGGGGCTATGGCTACACCTTC. It encodes CASWGYGYTF. The V call is TRBV2, the J call TRBJ1-2, with D uncertain. Trimming pared 8 bases from V and 4 bases from J, leaving 5 bases between. This CDR3 spans 10 amino acids. Germline CDR1 reads SNHLY; CDR2 reads FYNNEI.

The table lists this clonotype with a few counts. The chain uses TRBV2 and TRBJ1-1, with no clear D. Trimming left V 4 bases short and J 0 bases short, with 15 bases between. CDR1 is SNHLY, CDR2 FYNNEI, per germline. This CDR3 has 16 amino acids. CDR3 amino acids: CASSVFGSVVNTEAFF. CDR3 in DNA: TGTGCCAGCAGTGTGTTCGGGTCAGTGGTGAACACTGAAGCTTTCTTT.

V usage is TRBV28 and J usage is TRBJ2-3; 7 bases fit TRBD2. The CDR3 totals 14 residues. Germline loops: CDR1 MDHEN, CDR2 SYDVKM. V was pared by 8 bases and J by 0 bases, with 5 bases of the junction left unmatched. The CDR3 region is CASQAGSSTDTQYF. In nucleotides, the CDR3 is TGTGCCAGCCAAGCGGGATCTAGCACAGATACGCAGTATTTT.

In the case of this clonotype: Germline and junction disagree at one end, which may indicate a read error. This sequence joins TRBV19 and TRBJ2-1, with TRBD2 as a possible D gene (5 bases). This CDR3 spans 14 amino acids. Germline CDR1 LNHDA, CDR2 SQIVND (reference sequence). The CDR3 DNA reads TGTGCCAGTAGTCGCAGCGGCTCCTACAATGAGCAGTTATTC. Translation: CASSRSGSYNEQLF.

The rearrangement uses TRBV6-6 and TRBJ2-7, with D uncertain. The V gene's germline CDR1 is MNHNY and CDR2 SVGAGI (reference sequence). Deletions cut 0 bases from V and 4 bases from J, with 13 bases between. The CDR3 has 15 residues. Written as DNA, the CDR3 is TGTGCCAGCAGTTACTCGGCCCGCAGTTCGTACGAGCAGTACTTC. Protein: CASSYSARSSYEQYF.

This clonotype has just a few counts. The rearrangement uses TRBV20-1 and TRBJ1-1; 10 bases agree with TRBD1. The ends lost 4 bases at V and 4 bases at J; junction bases unmatched: 6. Per the germline V gene, CDR1 is DFQATT and CDR2 is SNEGSKA (reference sequence). The CDR3 runs to 14 residues. CDR3 bases: TGCAGTGCTAACGGACAGGGGGGTAGCACTGAAGCTTTCTTT. Its translation: CSANGQGGSTEAFF.

This clonotype was recorded a few times. This chain joins TRBV15 and TRBJ1-2; D call uncertain. Germline loops: CDR1 LNHNV, CDR2 YYDKDF (reference sequence). This CDR3 has 14 residues. With 0 bases removed from V and 5 bases from J, the gap between germline ends came to 10 bases. The CDR3: CATSRDQGIYGYTF. For the CDR3, the DNA is TGTGCCACCAGCAGAGACCAAGGGATTTATGGCTACACCTTC.

V and J are TRBV6-1 and TRBJ1-1; D is undetermined. V lost 4 bases and J lost 10, with 10 bases in between. Germline-derived CDR1 and CDR2 are MNHNS and SASEGT. The CDR3 sequence is 11 residues long. CDR3 in amino acids: CASSVSTRAFF. The CDR3 DNA sequence: TGTGCCAGCAGTGTTTCGACCAGAGCTTTCTTT.

The table lists this clonotype with a few counts. The chain employs TRBV4-1 and TRBJ2-7, with 7 bases identical to TRBD1. Looked up from germline, CDR1 is MGHRA and CDR2 is YSYEKL. This CDR3 is 13 amino acids long. With 1 base clipped from V and 5 bases from J, the junction kept 2 bases outside the gene matches. CDR3 sequence: CASSQGQGDEQYF. CDR3 DNA: TGCGCCAGCAGCCAAGGACAGGGCGACGAGCAGTACTTC.

The sample holds a few counts of this clonotype. The CDR3 reads CASSDLGAQETQYF. The CDR3 DNA follows: TGTGCCAGCAGTGACTTGGGAGCCCAAGAGACCCAGTACTTC. The chain is built from TRBV6-1 and TRBJ2-5; TRBD2 is a possible D gene (5 bases). The CDR3 runs to 14 residues. V lost 3 bases and J 1 base, leaving 9 bases between the germline ends. In germline, CDR1 is MNHNS, CDR2 SASEGT.

This clonotype has just one count. One end of the junction does not line up with germline, which may come from a read error. The chain joins TRBV7-2 to TRBJ2-1, with a tentative D call TRBD2 (7 bases). Germline lookup yields CDR1 SGHTA and CDR2 FQGNSA. This CDR3 is built from 13 residues. The CDR3 region has the DNA TGTGCCGGCAGCTTAGAAGGGGGGGGTGAGCAGTTCTTC. This sequence encodes CAGSLEGGGEQFF.

In DNA, the CDR3 is TGTGCCACCAGTGATTTGAGGACACCGGGAAATGAGCAGTTCTTC. Translating gives CATSDLRTPGNEQFF. The chain has TRBV24-1 and TRBJ2-1, with D perhaps being TRBD1 or TRBD2 (5 bases each). The CDR3 runs 15 residues. Germline V gives CDR1 KGHDR, CDR2 SFDVKD. Trimming removed 0 bases from V and 7 bases from J, with 12 bases in between.

The rearrangement uses TRBV28 and TRBJ2-1; possible D gene TRBD1, 6 bases. Between the trimmed V and J ends, which lost 5 bases and 0 bases, there was a span of 20 bases. Germline values: CDR1 MDHEN, CDR2 SYDVKM. The CDR3 has 18 residues. The CDR3 loop reads CASSRPFWQGSSYNEQFF. CDR3 DNA sequence: TGTGCCAGCAGTCGACCGTTCTGGCAGGGGAGCTCCTACAATGAGCAGTTCTTC.

This chain joins TRBV20-1 and TRBJ2-5; TRBD2 matches 14 bases. Per germline, CDR1 DFQATT and CDR2 SNEGSKA (reference sequence). With V trimmed by 6 bases and J by 4 bases, 7 bases remained unmatched. The CDR3 runs 15 residues. CDR3 loop: CSAAGTSGSVETQYF. In DNA, the CDR3 is TGCAGTGCGGCGGGGACTAGCGGGAGCGTAGAGACCCAGTACTTC.

The rearrangement links TRBV19 to TRBJ1-1; a weak D match, TRBD1 (5 bases). The germline V and J ends were trimmed by 1 base and 4 bases, with 10 bases remaining between them. The CDR3 runs 14 residues. In germline, CDR1 is LNHDA, CDR2 SQIVND (reference sequence). CDR3 amino acids: CASSIGGESTEAFF. The CDR3 bases are TGTGCCAGTAGTATAGGGGGCGAGAGCACTGAAGCTTTCTTT. Filled out from reference TRBV19 and TRBJ1-1, the complete variable domain reads DGGITQSPKYLFRKEGQNVTLSCEQNLNHDAMYWYRQDPGQGLRLIYYSQIVNDFQKGDIAEGYSVSREKKESFPLTVTSAQKNPTAFYLCASSIGGESTEAFFGQGTRLTVV.

This clonotype came up a few times. The V gene is TRBV6-6, the J gene TRBJ2-7, with 8 positions matching TRBD2. V shed 1 base, J shed 0 bases, and the junction held 8 bases outside the gene matches. The CDR3 is made up of 17 amino acids. The germline V gene has CDR1 MNHNY and CDR2 SVGAGI (reference sequence). The CDR3 DNA sequence: TGTGCCAGCAGTTACTATCCGGGACTAGGGGACTCCTACGAGCAGTACTTC. This translates into CASSYYPGLGDSYEQYF.

This clonotype was counted ten times or more. The chain couples TRBV6-1 to TRBJ2-3; 8 bases are shared with TRBD1. The germline V gene encodes CDR1 MNHNS and CDR2 SASEGT. CDR3 length: 16 amino acids. V shed 5 bases and J 0 bases; nucleotides not matched to a gene: 7. The CDR3 region has the DNA TGTGCCAGCAGTCGACAGGGGCCGACTAGCACAGATACGCAGTATTTT. Encoded protein: CASSRQGPTSTDTQYF.

This rearrangement joins TRBV28 to TRBJ2-1, with D tentatively TRBD1 (5 bases). Germline values: CDR1 MDHEN, CDR2 SYDVKM. Trimming left V 2 bases short and J 10 bases short, with 21 bases between. This CDR3 has 16 residues. This CDR3 reads CASSLPHPSRVHEQFF. DNA of the CDR3: TGTGCCAGCAGTTTACCCCACCCTTCCAGGGTCCACGAGCAGTTCTTC.

V gene TRBV6-1 combines with J gene TRBJ2-2; 7 nucleotides match TRBD1. This CDR3 is built from 14 residues. J was trimmed by 3 bases and V by 6 bases; bases with no gene match: 4. Germline values: CDR1 MNHNS, CDR2 SASEGT. CDR3 sequence (DNA): TGTGCCAGCAGGGAGACAGGGTACACCGGGGAGCTGTTTTTT. This sequence encodes CASRETGYTGELFF.

The CDR3 sequence is CASSGRLENSPLHF. The CDR3 DNA is TGTGCCAGCAGTGGACGTTTAGAAAATTCACCCCTCCACTTT. V usage is TRBV25-1 and J usage is TRBJ1-6, with no clear D. Germline V gives CDR1 MGHDK, CDR2 SYGVNS. This CDR3 is 14 amino acids long. Trimming removed 4 bases from V and 7 bases from J, with 11 bases in between.

On this clonotype itself: A much larger clone differs by one base, so this may be a read error. The chain couples TRBV6-1 to TRBJ1-6; D might be TRBD1 (6 bases). The CDR3 consists of 14 residues. CDR1 and CDR2 (germline): MNHNS, SASEGT. CDR3 sequence: CASSFQGRSSHLHF. CDR3 nucleotide sequence: TGTGCCAGCAGTTTCCAGGGGCGCTCTTCACACCTCCACTTT.

The V call is TRBV6-1, the J call TRBJ1-1; D is perhaps TRBD1 (6 bases). This CDR3 has 14 amino acids. Germline V lookup: CDR1 MNHNS, CDR2 SASEGT. Between the trimmed V and J ends, which lost 8 bases and 0 bases, there was a span of 13 bases. DNA of the CDR3: TGTGCCAGCGGGCGGGGGCGCATGAACACTGAAGCTTTCTTT. This sequence encodes CASGRGRMNTEAFF.

This clonotype has just a few counts. The J gene is TRBJ2-3, the V gene TRBV7-2; 8 bases map to TRBD1. The CDR3 covers 15 residues. The V gene's germline CDR1 is SGHTA and CDR2 FQGNSA. J was trimmed by 0 bases and V by 5 bases; bases with no gene match: 4. The CDR3 loop reads CASSPGQASTDTQYF. The CDR3, as DNA: TGTGCCAGCAGCCCGGGACAGGCTAGCACAGATACGCAGTATTTT.

The gene calls are TRBV20-1 and TRBJ2-7, with 11 bases fitting TRBD2. Germline V lookup: CDR1 DFQATT, CDR2 SNEGSKA (reference sequence). This CDR3 has 15 amino acids. With 1 base clipped from V and 2 bases from J, the junction kept 4 bases outside the gene matches. For the CDR3, the DNA is TGCAGTGCTAGAGCCTCTAGCGGGGGGACCTACGAGCAGTACTTC. The encoded protein is CSARASSGGTYEQYF.

The rearrangement joins TRBV2 to TRBJ1-5, with 11 nucleotides matching TRBD1. The CDR3 covers 16 residues. After removal of 1 base from V and 7 bases from J, the junction contained 6 bases not matched to a gene. Germline V lookup: CDR1 SNHLY, CDR2 FYNNEI. The CDR3 here is CASSEGTGGRVQPQHF. CDR3 DNA: TGTGCCAGCAGTGAAGGGACAGGGGGCAGGGTGCAGCCCCAGCATTTT. The full variable domain, with the rest looked up from reference TRBV2 and TRBJ1-5, is EPEVTQTPSHQVTQMGQEVILRCVPISNHLYFYWYRQILGQKVEFLVSFYNNEISEKSEIFDDQFSVERPDGSNFTLKIRSTKLEDSAMYFCASSEGTGGRVQPQHFGDGTRLSIL.

V and J are TRBV25-1 and TRBJ2-1; D remains unclear. V was shortened by 4 bases and J by 8 bases, with 18 bases between the two germline ends. CDR1 and CDR2 from the germline V gene are MGHDK and SYGVNS. The CDR3 covers 15 residues. The CDR3 DNA is TGTGCCAGCAGTGGACGTGGCCCCCCCCTGGATGAGCAGTTCTTC. It specifies CASSGRGPPLDEQFF. The whole variable domain, remainder taken from reference TRBV25-1 and TRBJ2-1, is EADIYQTPRYLVIGTGKKITLECSQTMGHDKMYWYQQDPGMELHLIHYSYGVNSTEKGDLSSESTVSRIRTEHFPLTLESARPSHTSQYLCASSGRGPPLDEQFFGPGTRLTVL.

The V gene is TRBV6-6, the J gene TRBJ2-1; D not certain. CDR1 MNHNY and CDR2 SVGAGI come from the germline V gene (reference sequence). This CDR3 spans 13 amino acids. V lost 2 bases and J lost 7, with 9 bases in between. The CDR3 DNA reads as TGTGCCAGCAGTTACACGGGTAGAAATGAGCAGTTCTTC. Its translation is CASSYTGRNEQFF.